Listed below are T cell receptor beta chains from one sample, sequenced in a study of cytomegalovirus exposure and HLA in healthy donors. TCRdb's copy holds only in-frame clones and misses some; the assay was immunoSEQ multiplex PCR. The sample includes about 140,000 clones, 61% of them seen just once. Sequences were obtained from PBMCs. The receptors stem from a male donor in good health and CMV-seronegative. Both conserved end residues are part of each CDR3. The order of the fields is V gene, J gene, clone size, D gene, CDR3 protein, CDR3 DNA. D genes are given only for firm matches. Clone sizes are given selectively: once, few, many, or a class where the clone is expanded.

TRBV5-1,TRBJ1-2,.,.,CASSLDVGGASYGYTF,TGCGCCAGCAGCTTGGATGTAGGGGGGGCAAGCTATGGCTACACCTTC
TRBV6-1,TRBJ1-2,.,.,CASTPGHRYGYTF,TGTGCCAGCACCCCGGGACACAGATATGGCTACACCTTC
TRBV6-5,TRBJ1-4,.,.,CASSYSGTARKLFF,TGTGCCAGCAGTTACTCGGGCACCGCGCGAAAACTGTTTTTT
TRBV5-1,TRBJ2-3,few,.,CASSLEGDTQYF,TGCGCCAGCAGCTTGGAGGGGGATACGCAGTATTTT
TRBV18,TRBJ1-6,.,.,CASSSLDNSPLHF,TGTGCCAGCTCTAGCTTGGATAATTCACCCCTCCACTTT
TRBV5-6,TRBJ2-1,.,.,CASSSYNEQFF,TGTGCCAGCTCCAGCTACAATGAGCAGTTCTTC
TRBV10-3,TRBJ2-1,.,.,CAISINNEQFF,TGTGCCATCAGTATCAACAATGAGCAGTTCTTC
TRBV7-9,TRBJ2-7,.,.,CSSSRSYEQYF,TGTTCCAGCAGCCGTTCCTACGAGCAGTACTTC
TRBV6-1,TRBJ1-1,.,.,CASSFNSQMGAFF,TGTGCCAGCAGTTTCAACAGCCAAATGGGAGCTTTCTTT
TRBV30,TRBJ2-2,.,.,CAWSRTLGTGELFF,TGTGCCTGGAGTAGGACATTGGGGACCGGGGAGCTGTTTTTT
TRBV6-1,TRBJ1-5,.,.,CASRPGYVQPQHF,TGTGCCAGCAGACCCGGGTACGTCCAGCCCCAGCATTTT
TRBV5-5,TRBJ1-1,.,.,CASSLAGRAGDTEAFF,TGTGCCAGCAGCTTGGCCGGAAGGGCCGGGGACACTGAAGCTTTCTTT
TRBV6-5,TRBJ2-7,.,.,CASSQPGGGFKQYF,TGTGCCAGCAGTCAACCAGGCGGGGGCTTTAAGCAGTACTTC
TRBV5-1,TRBJ2-2,.,TRBD2,CASSLSSGRANTGELFF,TGCGCCAGCAGCTTAAGTAGCGGGAGGGCGAACACCGGGGAGCTGTTTTTT
TRBV9,TRBJ2-4,.,.,CASTPGVAKNIQYF,TGTGCCAGCACCCCCGGGGTAGCCAAAAACATTCAGTACTTC
TRBV19,TRBJ1-1,.,.,CASRETELTEAFF,TGTGCCAGTAGAGAAACAGAACTCACTGAAGCTTTCTTT
TRBV4-2,TRBJ2-7,few,TRBD1,CASSPTPGQGIYEQYF,TGTGCCAGCAGCCCCACCCCGGGACAGGGTATCTACGAGCAGTACTTC
TRBV7-9,TRBJ1-1,.,.,CASSPGSEAFF,TGTGCCAGCAGCCCGGGTTCTGAAGCTTTCTTT
TRBV19,TRBJ1-4,.,.,CATSVAPKLFF,TGTGCCACCTCCGTAGCGCCAAAACTGTTTTTT
TRBV4-3,TRBJ2-7,.,TRBD2,CASSQEILLGGKQYF,TGCGCCAGCAGCCAAGAGATTTTATTGGGGGGGAAGCAGTACTTC
TRBV4-3,TRBJ2-7,.,TRBD1,CASSQDRGPYEQYF,TGCGCCAGCAGCCAAGATAGGGGGCCCTACGAGCAGTACTTC
TRBV9,TRBJ1-2,.,.,CASSVDGQGVYGYTF,TGTGCCAGCAGCGTAGACGGCCAGGGTGTCTATGGCTACACCTTC
TRBV5-6,TRBJ2-3,.,.,CASLRRDGNTDTQYF,TGTGCCAGCCTCAGGCGGGACGGGAACACAGATACGCAGTATTTT
TRBV10-3,TRBJ2-7,.,.,CAISESRAEEEQYF,TGTGCCATCAGTGAGTCGAGGGCCGAAGAAGAGCAGTACTTC
TRBV10-3,TRBJ2-3,.,TRBD2,CAISGNSGGRGTDTQYF,TGTGCCATCAGTGGGAATAGCGGGGGACGGGGCACAGATACGCAGTATTTT
TRBV5-4,TRBJ2-2,.,.,CASSPGDTGELFF,TGTGCCAGCAGTCCAGGGGACACCGGGGAGCTGTTTTTT
TRBV6-1,TRBJ1-6,few,TRBD1,CATSRDRDSPLHF,TGTGCCACAAGCCGGGACAGGGATTCACCCCTCCACTTT
TRBV7-9,TRBJ1-1,.,TRBD1,CASSLATGLNTEAFF,TGTGCCAGCAGCTTAGCGACAGGGTTGAACACTGAAGCTTTCTTT
TRBV7-2,TRBJ1-1,.,.,CASSSGFGGFTEAFF,TGTGCCAGCAGCTCCGGGTTCGGGGGTTTCACTGAAGCTTTCTTT
TRBV6-1,TRBJ2-7,few,TRBD2,CASSEEGSGGNVLYF,TGTGCCAGCAGTGAAGAAGGGAGCGGGGGGAATGTTCTGTACTTC
TRBV9,TRBJ1-1,few,.,CASSVDPTRSTEAFF,TGTGCCAGCAGCGTAGACCCCACTCGGTCGACTGAAGCTTTCTTT
TRBV7-9,TRBJ2-1,few,.,CASTQEGTYNEQFF,TGTGCCAGTACACAGGAAGGGACCTACAATGAGCAGTTCTTC
TRBV18,TRBJ1-1,.,.,CASSPPVWSSNTEAFF,TGTGCCAGCTCACCCCCGGTCTGGTCCTCGAACACTGAAGCTTTCTTT
TRBV9,TRBJ1-1,.,TRBD1,CASSGQGAGNTEAFF,TGTGCCAGCAGCGGACAGGGGGCGGGGAACACTGAAGCTTTCTTT
TRBV13,TRBJ1-1,.,TRBD1,CASSRLTGDTEAFF,TGTGCCAGCAGCCGACTTACAGGGGACACTGAAGCTTTCTTT
TRBV7-3,TRBJ2-3,.,TRBD2,CASSQTSGGIVTQYF,TGTGCCAGCAGCCAAACTAGCGGGGGTATCGTTACGCAGTATTTT
TRBV9,TRBJ2-1,.,TRBD2,CASSPLTSGDYNEQFF,TGTGCCAGCAGCCCACTTACTAGCGGGGACTACAATGAGCAGTTCTTC
TRBV9,TRBJ2-7,.,TRBD1,CASSRSGTGVYEQYF,TGTGCCAGCAGCCGTTCCGGGACAGGGGTCTACGAGCAGTACTTC
TRBV27,TRBJ1-4,.,TRBD1,CASSRSRDRAAKLFF,TGTGCCAGCAGTAGGAGCCGGGACAGGGCAGCAAAACTGTTTTTT